This T cell receptor beta chain came from a study of blood T cells in healthy people across ages. About 10 milliliters of peripheral blood were drawn from each donor. Through a sample-barcoded 5' primer and a J-beta primer mix, a second PCR was run for about 6 to 11 cycles. TCRdb reprocessed the 5' RACE reads via MiXCR and lists one record per CDR3 protein. The table lists under 1,100,000 distinct CDR3 sequences, almost 25% of them singletons. About this clonotype itself: Antigen: not known.

This CDR3 has 14 amino acids. CDR1 is MNHNS, CDR2 SASEGT, per germline. Findings of the study overall: Researchers report that TCR beta diversity correlated strongly with naive T cell percentage.

The same sample was also studied in work on T cells of mothers and their children. That paper notes: It was related mother-child pairs that showed slightly higher overlap than unrelated pairs, without reaching significance. Persistent microchimeric T cell clones were not found at ~100 per million sensitivity.

Sequenced input: blood. This sequence joins TRBV6-1 and TRBJ2-5, with TRBD1 identical over 7 bases. The end of the DNA is better explained by TRBJ2-7, so the J call may be wrong. The sequence derives from a girl aged 2-15 years in good health. CDR3 residues: CASSPLPGGYEQYF. As DNA, the CDR3 is TGTGCCAGCAGTCCGCTTCCAGGGGGCTACGAGCAGTACTTC.